This is a list of T cell receptor beta chains from one sample in a study of cytomegalovirus exposure and HLA in healthy donors. Generated by immunoSEQ multiplex PCR, the TCRdb table keeps only in-frame clones and is missing some. Here the sample spans roughly 260,000 clones, 90% being singletons. Sequenced sample: PBMCs. The receptor set was obtained from a young woman in good health and CMV-seronegative. Each CDR3 is given with its conserved first and last residue. A D gene is named only where the DNA matches it firmly. Clone size is stated in some rows and not others, as once, few, many or a class when expanded.

CDR3 DNA	CDR3 protein	clone size	V gene	J gene	D gene
TGTGCCAGCAGCCCCCCCGTTGGCGGGGGGCAAGAGACCCAGTACTTC	CASSPPVGGGQETQYF	once	TRBV5-6	TRBJ2-5	TRBD2
TGTGCCAGCAGCTTAGTTATGAGTCTCTCCTACGAGCAGTACTTC	CASSLVMSLSYEQYF	once	TRBV7-2	TRBJ2-7	NA
TGTGCCAGCAGTTTAACACGTACCTGGGGAAACACCATATATTTT	CASSLTRTWGNTIYF	NA	TRBV6-1	TRBJ1-3	NA
TGTGCCAGCAGCTTGGGCAGCGTTTACTATGGCTACACCTTC	CASSLGSVYYGYTF	NA	TRBV5-6	TRBJ1-2	NA
TGCGCCAGCAGCTGGGGGACAGTACGCTCCTACGAGCAGTACTTC	CASSWGTVRSYEQYF	NA	TRBV5-1	TRBJ2-7	TRBD1
TGTGCCAGCAGCTTGGGACAGGGAGGTGGAAACACCATATATTTT	CASSLGQGGGNTIYF	NA	TRBV11-2	TRBJ1-3	TRBD1
TGTGCCAGCAGTTGGACAGGGACAGATACGCAGTATTTT	CASSWTGTDTQYF	NA	TRBV28	TRBJ2-3	TRBD1
TGTGCCAGCAGCCCCAATGGGCCGTCCTACAATGAGCAGTTCTTC	CASSPNGPSYNEQFF	NA	TRBV9	TRBJ2-1	NA
TGTGCCATCAGTGAATTTGGGCAAGACAATCAGCCCCAGCATTTT	CAISEFGQDNQPQHF	NA	TRBV10-3	TRBJ1-5	NA
TGTGCCAGCAGTTCGACAGGGGGCGTCGGTCAGCCCCAGCATTTT	CASSSTGGVGQPQHF	NA	TRBV6-5	TRBJ1-5	TRBD1
TGTGCCAGCAGCTGGACAGGGGGAGACAATCAGCCCCAGCATTTT	CASSWTGGDNQPQHF	few	TRBV6-4	TRBJ1-5	TRBD1
TGTGCCAGCAGTGAAGTTAGCGGGGGGTTCGGGGAGCTGTTTTTT	CASSEVSGGFGELFF	NA	TRBV6-1	TRBJ2-2	TRBD2
TGTGCCAGCAGTTTAGGACCCCGGACAGATAACACTGAAGCTTTCTTT	CASSLGPRTDNTEAFF	NA	TRBV28	TRBJ1-1	NA
TGTGCCAGCTCACCCACGACAGGGGGTGATGGCTACACCTTC	CASSPTTGGDGYTF	NA	TRBV18	TRBJ1-2	TRBD1
TGTGCCAGCAGCCTCGGGGTACCGGAGACCCAGTACTTC	CASSLGVPETQYF	NA	TRBV7-7	TRBJ2-5	NA
TGTGCCAGCAGCTACACACAGGAGATGCGGTATGAGCAGTTCTTC	CASSYTQEMRYEQFF	NA	TRBV5-8	TRBJ2-1	NA
TGTGCCAGTAGTTCAGGACAGGGGGCGAGTAATGAGCAGTTCTTC	CASSSGQGASNEQFF	once	TRBV19	TRBJ2-1	TRBD1
TGCGCCAGCAGCCAAGAGGACAGGGGTTTCTATTCACCCCTCCACTTT	CASSQEDRGFYSPLHF	NA	TRBV4-1	TRBJ1-6	TRBD1
TGTGCCAGCAGCTCAGCGGGGGATACGCAGTATTTT	CASSSAGDTQYF	NA	TRBV7-3	TRBJ2-3	TRBD2
TGTGCCAGCAGTTACTCCGGCGTAGGGGGGGACTATGGCTACACCTTC	CASSYSGVGGDYGYTF	once	TRBV6-5	TRBJ1-2	NA
TGCGCCAGCAGTAAGGACTTAAGCTCCTACAATGAGCAGTTCTTC	CASSKDLSSYNEQFF	once	TRBV10-1	TRBJ2-1	NA
TGTGCCATCCTTCAGGGGGCAACTAATGAAAAACTGTTTTTT	CAILQGATNEKLFF	NA	TRBV2	TRBJ1-4	TRBD1
TGTGCCAGTAGGGAAGATAGGGCGGGGGGTGAGCAGTTCTTC	CASREDRAGGEQFF	NA	TRBV19	TRBJ2-1	TRBD2
TGTGCCAGCAGCGACACGGGGGTAATGAACACTGAAGCTTTCTTT	CASSDTGVMNTEAFF	NA	TRBV9	TRBJ1-1	NA
TGCGCCAGCAGCTTGGAGGGGACAGGGGTAGGTTCACCCCTCCACTTT	CASSLEGTGVGSPLHF	NA	TRBV5-1	TRBJ1-6	TRBD1
TGTGCCAGCTCACCAGACAACTCTGGAAACACCATATATTTT	CASSPDNSGNTIYF	NA	TRBV18	TRBJ1-3	NA
TGTGCCAGCAGTTACCCTGACAGGAGACCTCACACAGATACGCAGTATTTT	CASSYPDRRPHTDTQYF	NA	TRBV27	TRBJ2-3	NA
TGTGCCAGCAGCTCCCTTTTGAACACCGGGGAGCTGTTTTTT	CASSSLLNTGELFF	NA	TRBV6-1	TRBJ2-2	NA
TGTGCCAGCAGTCGGACAGGGAACTATGGCTACACCTTC	CASSRTGNYGYTF	once	TRBV6-4	TRBJ1-2	TRBD1
TGCGCCAGCAGCTTGGAGGGGGCCGGGGGCACTGAAGCTTTCTTT	CASSLEGAGGTEAFF	NA	TRBV5-1	TRBJ1-1	TRBD1
TGCAGCGTTGAAGATGGACTAGCCCGGCAAAAGACCCAGTACTTC	CSVEDGLARQKTQYF	NA	TRBV29-1	TRBJ2-5	TRBD2
TGTGCCAGCAGTATTACAGGGGAAGCTTTCTTT	CASSITGEAFF	once	TRBV11-1	TRBJ1-1	NA
TGTGCCAGCAGTGACCGGGGAGGAGTTGGTCCCCTCCACTTT	CASSDRGGVGPLHF	NA	TRBV6-4	TRBJ1-6	NA
TGCAGCGTTGATGGGGCTAACCGAGGCTACACCTTC	CSVDGANRGYTF	NA	TRBV29-1	TRBJ1-2	NA
TGTGCCAGCAGTTACAACAGGGGTGAAAAACTGTTTTTT	CASSYNRGEKLFF	NA	TRBV6-6	TRBJ1-4	TRBD1
TGCGCCAGCAGCCATGTGGGCGCCAAAGAGTCTGGAAACACCATATATTTT	CASSHVGAKESGNTIYF	once	TRBV4-1	TRBJ1-3	NA
TGCGCCAGCAGCTTGACTATGAACACCGGGGAGCTGTTTTTT	CASSLTMNTGELFF	NA	TRBV5-1	TRBJ2-2	NA
TGCGCCAGCAGCCCCCCCGGAGCGGAGAGCACAGATACGCAGTATTTT	CASSPPGAESTDTQYF	NA	TRBV5-1	TRBJ2-3	NA
TGTGCCAGCAGCGTAGACGTAGCGGGGATCAAGACCCAGTACTTC	CASSVDVAGIKTQYF	once	TRBV9	TRBJ2-5	TRBD2
TGTGCCAGCAGCTTGTTCAGTGGGAGTGAAAAACTGTTTTTT	CASSLFSGSEKLFF	NA	TRBV5-4	TRBJ1-4	NA
TGTGCCAGCACTTCAGGGGAGAACACTGAAGCTTTCTTT	CASTSGENTEAFF	once	TRBV25-1	TRBJ1-1	NA
TGTGCCAGCTCTAGCGGGGGGTACAATGAGCAGTTCTTC	CASSSGGYNEQFF	NA	TRBV11-2	TRBJ2-1	TRBD2
TGTGCCCCCCCGGGGGGCCGGTGTTCACCCCTCCACTTT	CAPPGGRCSPLHF	NA	TRBV7-7	TRBJ1-6	NA
TGTGCCAGCTGGATCATAACGACACTTAACTATGGCTACACCTTC	CASWIITTLNYGYTF	NA	TRBV2	TRBJ1-2	NA
TGTGCCAGCAGTTCAGGAGCGGGGGGAGGAGAGACCCAGTACTTC	CASSSGAGGGETQYF	NA	TRBV6-5	TRBJ2-5	TRBD2
TGTGCCAGCAGTTTCCCGGGTGATAATTCACCCCTCCACTTT	CASSFPGDNSPLHF	NA	TRBV28	TRBJ1-6	NA
TGTGCCAGTACCAATATAGGGCAGGGGAATCAGCCCCAGCATTTT	CASTNIGQGNQPQHF	NA	TRBV19	TRBJ1-5	NA
TGTGCCAGCAGCTCTATCTCTGGGGCCAACGTCCTGACTTTC	CASSSISGANVLTF	NA	TRBV7-2	TRBJ2-6	NA
TGTGCCAGCAGCTTCCCGTTGGTTGGGACAGGACATTCACCCCTCCACTTT	CASSFPLVGTGHSPLHF	NA	TRBV7-8	TRBJ1-6	TRBD1